One sample yielded the 20 T cell receptor beta chains listed below, sequenced in a study of blood T cell repertoires in COVID-19. The protocol was immunoSEQ multiplex PCR, while the TCRdb copy is restricted to in-frame clones and leaves out a portion. The sample includes 100,000 to 150,000 clones, approximately 81% of them seen just once. The sequenced material came from peripheral blood. The receptors come from a man aged 35-49 years with active or convalescent COVID-19.

The chain has TRBV29-1 and TRBJ1-3, with D possibly matching TRBD1 (5 bases). The length of the CDR3 is 14 residues. Trimming stripped 7 bases from V and 4 bases from J, with 17 bases between. Germline CDR1 and CDR2: SQVTM and ANQGSEA. The CDR3 here is CSAEGRENGNTIYF. The CDR3 DNA sequence: TGCAGCGCAGAGGGGAGGGAGAACGGAAACACCATATATTTT.

CDR3 nucleotide sequence: TGTGCCAGCAGTCCCGCCAGCGTGGAGGCACCCCTCCACTTT. Residues: CASSPASVEAPLHF. This chain connects TRBV6-5 to TRBJ1-6; D gene ambiguous. The CDR3 contains 14 residues. Germline CDR1 MNHEY, CDR2 SVGAGI. V was trimmed by 5 bases and J by 11 bases, leaving 16 bases between them.

The sample holds one count of this clone. V usage is TRBV4-3 and J usage is TRBJ1-3, with unresolved D. Germline V gives CDR1 LGHNA, CDR2 YSLEER. The V end lost 5 bases, the J end lost 4 bases, and 18 bases lay between the germline ends. CDR3 size: 16 residues. The CDR3, as DNA: TGCGCCAGCAGCGAATCCTCGAGAGCTTACGGAAACACCATATATTTT. Its protein product is CASSESSRAYGNTIYF.

The chain is built from TRBV5-4 and TRBJ2-1, with a weak D call TRBD2 (6 bases). CDR1 SGHNT and CDR2 YYREEE come from the germline V gene (reference sequence). Trimming shortened V by 1 base and J by 3 bases, and 17 bases separated the two germline ends. The CDR3 spans 17 residues. The DNA for the CDR3 is TGTGCCAGCAGCTTGCGTAGCGGAGTCCCCGTCTACAATGAGCAGTTCTTC. It specifies CASSLRSGVPVYNEQFF.

J is TRBJ2-2 and V is TRBV9, with D unclear. The CDR3 is 17 residues long. Germline V gene sequence: CDR1 SGDLS, CDR2 YYNGEE. The germline V and J ends were trimmed by 0 bases and 2 bases, with 14 bases remaining between them. The CDR3 is CASSVAVEFTNTGELFF. DNA for the CDR3: TGTGCCAGCAGCGTAGCGGTAGAGTTTACCAACACCGGGGAGCTGTTTTTT.

The gene calls are TRBV6-2 or TRBV6-3 and TRBJ1-5, with D possibly matching TRBD1 (6 bases). The CDR3 has 13 residues. The germline gives CDR1 MNHEY, CDR2 SVGEGT. V lost 5 bases and J 6 bases, leaving 11 bases between the germline ends. The CDR3 region has the DNA TGTGCCAGCAGTGGGCAGGGGCTTCAGCCCCAGCATTTT. Translating it yields CASSGQGLQPQHF.

V gene TRBV28 combines with J gene TRBJ1-5; tentatively, D is TRBD1 (5 bases). This CDR3 is built from 15 residues. CDR1 is MDHEN, CDR2 SYDVKM, per germline. V dropped 6 bases and J dropped 3 bases, with 15 bases sitting between them. The CDR3 DNA is TGTGCCAGCAGCCTGCGGGGGGGGTACAATCAGCCCCAGCATTTT. This encodes CASSLRGGYNQPQHF.

The CDR3 DNA sequence: TGTGCCAGCAGCTTAAGGAGCGGGCCAGGCAATCAGCCCCAGCATTTT. This encodes CASSLRSGPGNQPQHF. V usage is TRBV7-9 and J usage is TRBJ1-5; D gene uncertain. This CDR3 has 16 residues. Looked up from germline, CDR1 is SEHNR and CDR2 is FQNEAQ (reference sequence). Trimming pared 2 bases from V and 2 bases from J, leaving 13 bases between.

The chain recombines TRBV19 with TRBJ1-6; 8 bases map to TRBD1. The germline V gene has CDR1 LNHDA and CDR2 SQIVND (reference sequence). With V trimmed by 7 bases and J by 7 bases, 9 bases remained unmatched. This CDR3 is built from 15 residues. This CDR3 is CASNDGTGLNSPLHF. The CDR3 DNA reads TGTGCCAGTAACGACGGGACAGGCCTAAATTCACCCCTCCACTTT.

The J gene is TRBJ2-5, the V gene TRBV7-6; 15 nucleotides agree with TRBD2. The germline V gene has CDR1 SGHVS and CDR2 FNYEAQ. This CDR3 is built from 17 residues. The trim removed 5 bases at V and 7 bases at J, leaving 11 bases unmatched. DNA of the CDR3: TGTGCCAGCAGCCCTGAATGGTCGGGACTAGCGGGAGGGACCCAGTACTTC. It is translated as CASSPEWSGLAGGTQYF.

CDR3 DNA: TGTGCCAGCAGTCCAAGACAGGGTTGGGAGACCCAGTACTTC. This codes for CASSPRQGWETQYF. V and J are TRBV21-1 and TRBJ2-5; TRBD1, the table's D call, was not compared with the DNA. TRBV21-1 is an annotated pseudogene. This CDR3 comprises 14 residues.

The chain has TRBV6-5 and TRBJ1-2, with D hard to call. CDR1 is MNHEY, CDR2 SVGAGI, per germline. V lost 7 bases and J lost 5, with 17 bases in between. This CDR3 contains 14 residues. The CDR3 loop is CASNPLGVGYGYTF. For the CDR3, the DNA is TGTGCCAGCAACCCCCTCGGGGTAGGGTATGGCTACACCTTC.

V and J are TRBV6-2 or TRBV6-3 and TRBJ2-1, with 10 bases lining up with TRBD2. The V gene's germline CDR1 is MNHEY and CDR2 SVGEGT. This CDR3 comprises 15 residues. V was pared by 6 bases and J by 4 bases, with 6 bases of the junction left unmatched. The CDR3: CASSLGLAAYNEQFF. CDR3 nucleotide sequence: TGTGCCAGCAGCCTCGGACTAGCGGCATACAATGAGCAGTTCTTC.

The CDR3 reads CASSVLQGASADTQYF. CDR3 sequence (DNA): TGTGCCAGCAGCGTATTACAGGGTGCGAGTGCAGATACGCAGTATTTT. The chain carries TRBV7-2 and TRBJ2-3, with a tentative D call TRBD1 (6 bases). Germline V CDR1 and CDR2: SGHTA, FQGNSA. CDR3 size: 16 residues. Deletions cut 5 bases from V and 4 bases from J, with 19 bases between.

The chain uses TRBV6-5 and TRBJ1-4, with D possibly matching TRBD1 (5 bases). The length of the CDR3 is 13 residues. Trimming took off 7 bases at V and 0 bases at J, with 6 bases between the two ends. Germline V gene sequence: CDR1 MNHEY, CDR2 SVGAGI. Here the CDR3 DNA reads TGTGCCAGCACCAGGGCAACTAATGAAAAACTGTTTTTT. This codes for CASTRATNEKLFF.

The V gene is TRBV14, the J gene TRBJ1-2; D perhaps matches TRBD1 (6 bases). Trimming removed 4 bases at V and 1 base at J, with 13 bases between. CDR1 and CDR2 from the germline V gene are SGHDN and FVKESK. This CDR3 is 15 amino acids long. The CDR3 DNA follows: TGTGCCAGCAGCCGGTCCAGGGGCCTTAACTATGGCTACACCTTC. It yields the protein CASSRSRGLNYGYTF.

In this sample, this clone turned up once. This chain links TRBV6-2 or TRBV6-3 with TRBJ2-7; 7 positions match TRBD1. V dropped 3 bases and J dropped 4; count of bases not matched to a gene: 3. The CDR3 runs to 13 residues. Looked up from germline, CDR1 is MNHEY and CDR2 is SVGEGT. CDR3 protein: CASSYGTEYEQYF. The CDR3 DNA is TGTGCCAGCAGTTATGGGACAGAATACGAGCAGTACTTC.

The chain recombines TRBV14 with TRBJ1-2; no definite D call. V was trimmed by 2 bases and J by 7 bases, leaving 11 bases between them. Germline-derived CDR1 and CDR2 are SGHDN and FVKESK. The CDR3 is 13 residues long. The CDR3 loop is CASSQLSGSGYTF. As DNA, the CDR3 is TGTGCCAGCAGCCAACTATCGGGGTCTGGCTACACCTTC.

The chain carries TRBV11-3 and TRBJ2-3, with a tentative D call TRBD1 (6 bases). V was shortened by 5 bases and J by 3 bases, with 9 bases between the two germline ends. Germline V CDR1 and CDR2: SGHNT, YENEEA. The CDR3 is 13 amino acids. CDR3 bases: TGTGCCAGCAGCCGCACAGGGACAGATACGCAGTATTTT. Protein sequence: CASSRTGTDTQYF.

The chain uses TRBV4-2 and TRBJ2-5, with 13 bases fitting TRBD2. CDR3 length equals 19 residues. The junction had 10 bases not matched to a gene; V was cut back by 0 bases and J by 3 bases. CDR1 is LGHNA and CDR2 is YNFKEQ in the germline V gene. The DNA for the CDR3 is TGTGCCAGCAGCCAAGATACATTGCTGACTAGCGGGGGGAAAGAGACCCAGTACTTC. Amino acids: CASSQDTLLTSGGKETQYF.